This T cell receptor beta chain emerged from a study of identical twins. Whole-study results and caveats: Invariant cells of the MAIT and iNKT types might have partly distorted the zero-insertion analyses.

This CDR3 has 10 residues. Trimming stripped 4 bases from V and 6 bases from J, with 2 bases between. The germline CDR1 and CDR2 sequences are LGHDT and YNNKEL (reference sequence). This clonotype has only a few counts. What it binds is not known. Everyone who gave samples was a healthy Caucasian. TCRdb reprocessed the 5' RACE reads via MiXCR and lists one record per CDR3 protein. The repertoire holds a few hundred thousand distinct CDR3 sequences, about 16% seen once, with nearly 0.45% in the top ten. This sample also belongs to another study, concerning yellow fever vaccine responses in identical twins.

The sequenced sample was CD4+ T cells sorted from blood. The sequence derives from a woman between 18 and 29 years old in good health. The chain has TRBV3-1 and TRBJ2-3; D not certain. The CDR3 DNA is TGTGCCAGCAGCCCGGATACGCAGTATTTT. Its translation is CASSPDTQYF.